This T cell receptor (beta chain) is drawn from a study of technical replicates of blood from several donors (dated by TCRdb to about 2017). The junction shows trimming of 2 bases on V and 0 bases on J, and the gene matches do not reach 7 bases of it. The CDR3 goes from the cysteine to the phenylalanine over 19 residues. Only the CDR3 portion is preserved as DNA: 57 bases, with reading frame beginning at the first base. According to the germline V gene, CDR1 reads SGHDT and CDR2 reads YYEEEE. A remark on this clone: Its antigen is unknown. No clone much larger than this one lies a single base away; base qualities are absent.

Library method: the immunoSEQ multiplex PCR assay. TCRdb mirrors the immuneACCESS table, restricted to in-frame sequences. Some clones are absent from its copies; in checked studies, under half trace to an unresolved V gene, and the reason for the others is unknown. In this sample the table shows about 87,000 clones, more than 85% of which occur a single time. Around 0.3% of the sample is in the top ten clones. Sequenced sample: T cells isolated from PBMCs. This sequence originates from a human donor in good health. Recombination connected TRBV5-6 to TRBJ2-3, with TRBD2 matching 15 junction bases. The nucleotide sequence reads TGTGCCAGCAGCTTTTCATGGACTAGCGGGAGGGTTAGCACAGATACGCAGTATTTT. It codes for CASSFSWTSGRVSTDTQYF.